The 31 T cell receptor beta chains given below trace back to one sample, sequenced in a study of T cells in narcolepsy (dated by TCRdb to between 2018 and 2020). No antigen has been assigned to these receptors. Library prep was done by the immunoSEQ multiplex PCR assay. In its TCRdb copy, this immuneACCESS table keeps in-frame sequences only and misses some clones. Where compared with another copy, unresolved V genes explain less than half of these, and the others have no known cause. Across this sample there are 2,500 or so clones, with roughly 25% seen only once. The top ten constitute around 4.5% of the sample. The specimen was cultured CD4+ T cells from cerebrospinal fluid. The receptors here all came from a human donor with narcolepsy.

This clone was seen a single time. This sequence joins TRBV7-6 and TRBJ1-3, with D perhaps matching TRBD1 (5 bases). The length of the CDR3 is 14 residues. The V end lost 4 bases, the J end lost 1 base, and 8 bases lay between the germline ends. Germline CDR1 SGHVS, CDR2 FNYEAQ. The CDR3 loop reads CASSSDSSGNTIYF. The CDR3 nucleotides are TGTGCCAGCAGCTCCGACAGTTCTGGAAACACCATATATTTT.

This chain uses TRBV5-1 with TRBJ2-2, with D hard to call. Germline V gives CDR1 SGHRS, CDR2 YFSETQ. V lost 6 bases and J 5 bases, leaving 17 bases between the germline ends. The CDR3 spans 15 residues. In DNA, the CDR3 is TGCGCCAGCAAATGGGGTAGCCCAGCAACCGGGGAGCTGTTTTTT. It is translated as CASKWGSPATGELFF.

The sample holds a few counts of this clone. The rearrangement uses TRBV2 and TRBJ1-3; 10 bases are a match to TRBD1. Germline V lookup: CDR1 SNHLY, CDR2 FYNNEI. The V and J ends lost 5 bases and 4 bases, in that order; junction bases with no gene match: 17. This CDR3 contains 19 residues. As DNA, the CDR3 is TGTGCCAGCAGTAAAACTACCGGGACAGGGGCTCAGCAGGGAAACACCATATATTTT. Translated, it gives CASSKTTGTGAQQGNTIYF. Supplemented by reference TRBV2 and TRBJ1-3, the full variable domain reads EPEVTQTPSHQVTQMGQEVILRCVPISNHLYFYWYRQILGQKVEFLVSFYNNEISEKSEIFDDQFSVERPDGSNFTLKIRSTKLEDSAMYFCASSKTTGTGAQQGNTIYFGEGSWLTVV.

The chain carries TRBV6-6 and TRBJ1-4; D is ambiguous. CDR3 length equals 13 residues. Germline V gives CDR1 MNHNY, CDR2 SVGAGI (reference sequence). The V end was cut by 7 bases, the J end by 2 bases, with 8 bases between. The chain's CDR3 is CASKETTNEKLFF. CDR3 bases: TGTGCCAGCAAGGAAACGACTAATGAAAAACTGTTTTTT.

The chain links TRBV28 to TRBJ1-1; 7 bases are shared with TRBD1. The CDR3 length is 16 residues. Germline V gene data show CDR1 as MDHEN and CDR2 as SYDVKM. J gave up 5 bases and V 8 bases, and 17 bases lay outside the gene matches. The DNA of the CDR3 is TGTGCCAGCGGAGGGGAAGGGGGCGCTTTGGGGACTGAAGCTTTCTTT. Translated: CASGGEGGALGTEAFF.

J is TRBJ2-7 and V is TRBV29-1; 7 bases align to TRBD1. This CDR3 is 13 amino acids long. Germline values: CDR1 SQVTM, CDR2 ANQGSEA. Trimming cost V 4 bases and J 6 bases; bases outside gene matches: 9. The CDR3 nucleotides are TGCAGCGTTGGTTCCTGGGACAGCAGCGAGCAGTACTTC. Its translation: CSVGSWDSSEQYF.

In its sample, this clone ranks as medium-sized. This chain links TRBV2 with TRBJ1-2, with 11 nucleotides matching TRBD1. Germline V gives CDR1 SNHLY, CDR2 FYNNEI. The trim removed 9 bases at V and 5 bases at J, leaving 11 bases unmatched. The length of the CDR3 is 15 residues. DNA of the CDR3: TGTGCCAGGGGAGGGCTGGGACAGGGGGAGTATGGCTACACCTTC. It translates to CARGGLGQGEYGYTF.

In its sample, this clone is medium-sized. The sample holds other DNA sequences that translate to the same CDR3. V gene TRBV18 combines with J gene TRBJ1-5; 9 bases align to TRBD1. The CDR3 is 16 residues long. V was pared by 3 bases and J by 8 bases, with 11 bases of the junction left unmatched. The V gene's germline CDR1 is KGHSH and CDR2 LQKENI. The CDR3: CASSPGGQGRGEPQHF. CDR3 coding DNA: TGTGCCAGCTCACCGGGGGGACAGGGTAGGGGTGAGCCCCAGCATTTT.

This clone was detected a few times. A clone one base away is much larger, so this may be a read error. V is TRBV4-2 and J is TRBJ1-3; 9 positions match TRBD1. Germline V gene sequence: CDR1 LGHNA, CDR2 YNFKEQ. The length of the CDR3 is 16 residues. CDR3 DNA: TGTGCCAGCATCCAAGATCCGGGACAGGGTGAGAACACCATATATTTT. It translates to CASIQDPGQGENTIYF.

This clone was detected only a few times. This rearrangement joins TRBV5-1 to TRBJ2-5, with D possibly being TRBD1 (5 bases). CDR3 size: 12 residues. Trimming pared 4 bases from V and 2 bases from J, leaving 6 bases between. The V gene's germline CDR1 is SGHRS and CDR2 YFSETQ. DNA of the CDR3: TGCGCCAGCAGCCGACAGCAAGAGACCCAGTACTTC. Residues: CASSRQQETQYF.

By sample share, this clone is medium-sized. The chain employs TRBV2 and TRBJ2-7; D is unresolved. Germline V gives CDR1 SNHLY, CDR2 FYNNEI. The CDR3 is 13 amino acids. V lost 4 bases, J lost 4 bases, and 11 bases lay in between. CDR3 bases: TGTGCCAGCAGTGTCGACATCAGATACGAGCAGTACTTC. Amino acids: CASSVDIRYEQYF.

The CDR3 reads CASSARSPSSYNEQFF. The CDR3 nucleotides are TGTGCCAGTAGTGCCCGCTCTCCGAGCTCCTACAATGAGCAGTTCTTC. V is TRBV19 and J is TRBJ2-1, with D hard to call. Germline V gene sequence: CDR1 LNHDA, CDR2 SQIVND (reference sequence). V was trimmed by 5 bases and J by 0 bases, leaving 14 bases between them. The CDR3 runs 16 residues.

CDR3 sequence (DNA): TGTGCTAGTGGTTTGGGCTGGGGGGGGGCTTCAGATACGCAGTATTTT. Its translation: CASGLGWGGASDTQYF. The rearrangement joins TRBV12-5 to TRBJ2-3; tentatively, D is TRBD2 (7 bases). Germline-derived CDR1 and CDR2 are LGHNT and FRNRAP. Trimming removed 1 base from V and 4 bases from J, with 15 bases in between. The CDR3 runs 16 residues.

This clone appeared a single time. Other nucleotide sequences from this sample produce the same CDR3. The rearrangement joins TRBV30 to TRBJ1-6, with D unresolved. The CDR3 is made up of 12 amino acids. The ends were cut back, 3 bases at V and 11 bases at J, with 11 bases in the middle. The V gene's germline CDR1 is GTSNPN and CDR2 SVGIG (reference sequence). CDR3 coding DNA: TGTGCCTGGAGCGGGGAAGGGCCACCCCTCCACTTT. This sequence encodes CAWSGEGPPLHF.

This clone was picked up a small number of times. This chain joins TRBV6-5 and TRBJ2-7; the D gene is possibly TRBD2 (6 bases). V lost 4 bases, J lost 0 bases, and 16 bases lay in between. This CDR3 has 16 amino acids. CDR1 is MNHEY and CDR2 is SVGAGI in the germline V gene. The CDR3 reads CASSSQRGSDSYEQYF. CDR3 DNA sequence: TGTGCCAGCAGTTCGCAACGGGGGTCCGACTCCTACGAGCAGTACTTC.

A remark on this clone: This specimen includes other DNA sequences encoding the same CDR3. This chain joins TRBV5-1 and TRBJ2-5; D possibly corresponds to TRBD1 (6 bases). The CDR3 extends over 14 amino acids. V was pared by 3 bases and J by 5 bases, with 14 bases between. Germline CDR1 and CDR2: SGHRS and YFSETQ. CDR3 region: CASSSGGGQETQYF. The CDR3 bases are TGCGCCAGCAGCTCCGGTGGGGGCCAGGAGACCCAGTACTTC.

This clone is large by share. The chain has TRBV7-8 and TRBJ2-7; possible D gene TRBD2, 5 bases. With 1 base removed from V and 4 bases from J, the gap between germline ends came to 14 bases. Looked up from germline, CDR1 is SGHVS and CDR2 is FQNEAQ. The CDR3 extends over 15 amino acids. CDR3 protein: CASSLVRTGEYEQYF. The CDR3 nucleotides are TGTGCCAGCAGCTTAGTCCGGACTGGAGAATACGAGCAGTACTTC.

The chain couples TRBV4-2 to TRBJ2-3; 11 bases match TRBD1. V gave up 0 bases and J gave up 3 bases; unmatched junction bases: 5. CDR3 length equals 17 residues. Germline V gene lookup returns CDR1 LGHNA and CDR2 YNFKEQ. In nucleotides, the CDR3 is TGTGCCAGCAGCCAAGAATGGGGACAGGGGGGGACAGATACGCAGTATTTT. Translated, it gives CASSQEWGQGGTDTQYF.

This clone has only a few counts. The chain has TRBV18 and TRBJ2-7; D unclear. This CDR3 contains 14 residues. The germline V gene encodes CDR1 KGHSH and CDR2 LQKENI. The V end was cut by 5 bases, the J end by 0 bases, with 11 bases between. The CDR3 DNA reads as TGTGCCAGCTCATCTTCGGCAGACTCCTACGAGCAGTACTTC. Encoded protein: CASSSSADSYEQYF.

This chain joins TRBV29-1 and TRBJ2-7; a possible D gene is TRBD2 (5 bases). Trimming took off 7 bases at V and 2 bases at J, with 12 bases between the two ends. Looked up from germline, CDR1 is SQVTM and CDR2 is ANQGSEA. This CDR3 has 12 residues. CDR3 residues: CSAGFGTYEQYF. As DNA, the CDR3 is TGCAGCGCGGGATTCGGTACCTACGAGCAGTACTTC.

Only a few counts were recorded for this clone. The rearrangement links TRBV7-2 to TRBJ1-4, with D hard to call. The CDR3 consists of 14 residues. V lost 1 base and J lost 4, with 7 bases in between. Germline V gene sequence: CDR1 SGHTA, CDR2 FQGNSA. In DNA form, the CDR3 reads TGTGCCAGCAGCTTAGTGGGATTTAATGAAAAACTGTTTTTT. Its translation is CASSLVGFNEKLFF.

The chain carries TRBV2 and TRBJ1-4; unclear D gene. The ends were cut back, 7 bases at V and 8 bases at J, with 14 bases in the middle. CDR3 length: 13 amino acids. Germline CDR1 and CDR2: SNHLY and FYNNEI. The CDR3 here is CASTQEDTEKLFF. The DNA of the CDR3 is TGTGCCAGCACACAAGAAGACACCGAAAAACTGTTTTTT.

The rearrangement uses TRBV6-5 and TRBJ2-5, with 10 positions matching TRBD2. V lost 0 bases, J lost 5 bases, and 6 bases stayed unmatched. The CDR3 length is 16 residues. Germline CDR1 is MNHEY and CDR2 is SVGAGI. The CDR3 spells CASSYSSGGPGETQYF. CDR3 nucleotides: TGTGCCAGCAGTTACTCTAGCGGGGGGCCGGGCGAGACCCAGTACTTC.

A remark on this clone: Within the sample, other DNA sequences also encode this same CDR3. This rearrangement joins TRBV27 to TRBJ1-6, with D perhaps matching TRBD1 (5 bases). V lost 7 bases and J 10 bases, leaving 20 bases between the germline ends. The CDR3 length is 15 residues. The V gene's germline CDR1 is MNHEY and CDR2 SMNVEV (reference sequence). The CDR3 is CASTYNGGFRSPLHF. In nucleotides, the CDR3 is TGTGCCAGCACCTATAATGGGGGGTTTCGGTCACCCCTCCACTTT.

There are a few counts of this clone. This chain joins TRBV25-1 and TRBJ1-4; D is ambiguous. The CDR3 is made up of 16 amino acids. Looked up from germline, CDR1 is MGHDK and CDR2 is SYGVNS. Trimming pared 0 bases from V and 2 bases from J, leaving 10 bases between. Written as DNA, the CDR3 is TGTGCCAGCAGTGAATATAGAGCGGATACTAATGAAAAACTGTTTTTT. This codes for CASSEYRADTNEKLFF.

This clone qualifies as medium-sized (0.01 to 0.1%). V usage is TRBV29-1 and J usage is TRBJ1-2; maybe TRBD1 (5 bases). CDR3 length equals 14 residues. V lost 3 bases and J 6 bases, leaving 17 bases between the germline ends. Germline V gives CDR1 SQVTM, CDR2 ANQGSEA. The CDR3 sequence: CSVEEGEGHHGYTF. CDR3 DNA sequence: TGCAGCGTTGAGGAAGGCGAGGGGCACCATGGCTACACCTTC.

CDR3 bases: TGCAGCGCTAAATTAGCGGGGGGTTACACCGGGGAGCTGTTTTTT. It is translated as CSAKLAGGYTGELFF. This chain links TRBV29-1 with TRBJ2-2, with 10 bases lining up with TRBD2. V shed 7 bases and J 3 bases; nucleotides not matched to a gene: 8. The CDR3 extends over 15 amino acids. Per the germline V gene, CDR1 is SQVTM and CDR2 is ANQGSEA.

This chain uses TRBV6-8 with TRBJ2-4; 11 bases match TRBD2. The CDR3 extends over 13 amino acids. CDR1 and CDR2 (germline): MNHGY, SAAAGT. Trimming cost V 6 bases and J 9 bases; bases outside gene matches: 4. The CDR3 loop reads CASSLTSGSIQYF. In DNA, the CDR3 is TGTGCCAGCAGCTTAACTAGCGGGAGCATTCAGTACTTC.

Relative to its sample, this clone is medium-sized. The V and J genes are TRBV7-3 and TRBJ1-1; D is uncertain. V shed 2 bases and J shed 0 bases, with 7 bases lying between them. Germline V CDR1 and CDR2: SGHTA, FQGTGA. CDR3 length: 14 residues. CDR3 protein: CASSLRQMNTEAFF. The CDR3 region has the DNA TGTGCCAGCAGCTTACGGCAAATGAACACTGAAGCTTTCTTT.

CDR3 bases: TGTGCCAGCAGCCAAGACGGGACTAGGCGTCAGGATACGCAGTATTTT. Protein: CASSQDGTRRQDTQYF. This chain uses TRBV4-2 with TRBJ2-3; the match to TRBD2 covers 8 bases. The J segment lost 6 bases and the V segment lost 0 bases, leaving 8 bases of the junction unmatched. This CDR3 spans 16 amino acids. The V gene's germline CDR1 is LGHNA and CDR2 YNFKEQ.

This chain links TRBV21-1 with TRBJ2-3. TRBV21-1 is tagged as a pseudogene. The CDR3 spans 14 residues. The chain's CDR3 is CASSKRLNTDTQYF. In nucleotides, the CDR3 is TGTGCCAGCAGCAAACGGCTGAACACAGATACGCAGTATTTT.